This T cell receptor beta chain is from a study of blood T cell repertoires in COVID-19 (dated by TCRdb to 2019 to 2021). Study-wide context: Samples from collaborators originated in the United States, Italy and Spain and spanned both the acute and convalescent phases of COVID-19. The material from the prospective study consisted of cDNA or gDNA derived from T cells, B-cell-depleted T cells, or PBMCs. The dataset comprised deeply sampled blood TCRbeta repertoires from subjects exposed to, actively infected with, or recovered from COVID-19. A freely available public database, intended as a resource for researchers studying the immune response to SARS-CoV-2, is where the repertoires were released. The samples were drawn from the first 160 participants of the ongoing ImmuneRACE study and from some 1,300 subjects provided by 6 global collaborators. A de-identified subject ID, COVID-19 status, age in years and sex were almost always included in the sample metadata. Where available, HLA class I and class II types were taken from metadata supplied by the sample provider and were not determined by assay-based typing. The research as a whole found: Clinical and demographic metadata were provided uncurated, with the amount varying by source and participant.

With respect to this clone: It lacks a known antigen. Base quality data are lacking; no much larger clone is found one base away.

Reading the germline V gene (reference sequence) gives CDR1 MNHNY and CDR2 SVGAGI. Trimming removed 2 bases from V and 3 bases from J, leaving 14 bases between the germline ends. Measured from the cysteine to the phenylalanine, the CDR3 is 15 residues long. Only CDR3 DNA is held: 45 bases, read in frame from base 1. Samples from volunteer blood donors who had recovered from COVID-19 were contributed by a second Seattle source. Whole blood was collected in K2EDTA tubes by collaborating institutions according to the institutions' own protocols. For TCRbeta analysis, collaborators shipped samples as frozen whole blood, isolated PBMCs, or DNA extracted from either of those sample types. The immunoSEQ Assay, a bias-controlled multiplex PCR, was used to amplify TCRbeta CDR3 regions from genomic DNA. As for how the authors treated the data: Nucleated cell counts per sample were estimated from amplification of reference gene primers within the assay. Sequence reads were collapsed and filtered to measure the absolute abundance of every unique TCRbeta CDR3 rearrangement. For each sample, productive Simpson clonality was calculated by taking the square root of Simpson's diversity index across productive rearrangements. The table was pulled from immuneACCESS by TCRdb, which kept in-frame rearrangements only. Such tables lose some clones; where checked, under half of the loss comes from unresolved V genes, and the rest has no known cause. The DNA was the basis for D and trimming; V, J and clone size are from that table. This sample is represented by approximately 160,000 clones; approximately 84% of them were singletons. Around 7.6% of the sample belongs to the ten largest clones.

In this chain, TRBV6-6 is recombined with TRBJ2-7; D gene: possibly TRBD1, on 5 matching bases. Source material: peripheral blood. The sequence was collected from a man between 40 and 49 years old who had recovered from COVID-19. The CDR3 is CASSYLQGKGYEQYF. The nucleotide sequence is TGTGCCAGCAGTTACCTGCAGGGAAAGGGCTACGAGCAGTACTTC.